This T cell receptor (beta chain) was identified in a study of blood T cell repertoires in COVID-19. Study at large: T cells, B-cell-depleted T cells, or PBMCs supplied cDNA or gDNA.

Germline values: CDR1 SGHNT, CDR2 YENEEA. V dropped 1 base and J dropped 5; count of bases not matched to a gene: 10. This CDR3 has 17 amino acids. Per the original methods: The assay estimated nucleated cells by amplifying reference gene primers. Assay used: immunoSEQ multiplex PCR; TCRdb lists only in-frame clones, some missing. V and J calls and clone size come straight from that table; D and trimming were deduced from the DNA. The table lists 300,000 to 350,000 clones, roughly 90% of them singletons. Sequenced sample: peripheral blood. The TCR sequence derives from a woman aged 25 to 45 with COVID-19, enrolled during active disease. The gene calls are TRBV11-3 and TRBJ2-7; 11 bases align to TRBD2. This chain's CDR3 is CASSLGSTSGSVDEQYF. The DNA of the CDR3 is TGTGCCAGCAGCTTAGGTAGTACTAGCGGGAGCGTCGACGAGCAGTACTTC. The entire variable domain, with the rest obtained from reference TRBV11-3 and TRBJ2-7, is as follows: EAGVVQSPRYKIIEKKQPVAFWCNPISGHNTLYWYLQNLGQGPELLIRYENEEAVDDSQLPKDRFSAERLKGVDSTLKIQPAELGDSAVYLCASSLGSTSGSVDEQYFGPGTRLTVT.